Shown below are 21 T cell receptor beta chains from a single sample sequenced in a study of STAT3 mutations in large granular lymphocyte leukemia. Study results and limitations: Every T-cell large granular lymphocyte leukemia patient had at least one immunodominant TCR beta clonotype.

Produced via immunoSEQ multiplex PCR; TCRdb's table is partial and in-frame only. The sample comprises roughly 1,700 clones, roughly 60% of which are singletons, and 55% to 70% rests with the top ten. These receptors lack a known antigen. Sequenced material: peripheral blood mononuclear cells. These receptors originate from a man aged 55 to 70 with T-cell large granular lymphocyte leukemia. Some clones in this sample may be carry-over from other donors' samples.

CDR3 loop: CASSDGTAGYYGYTF. The CDR3 DNA reads TGTGCCAGCAGCGATGGGACGGCGGGCTACTATGGCTACACCTTC. The chain uses TRBV6-1 and TRBJ1-2; a possible D gene is TRBD1 (5 bases). The V end lost 6 bases, the J end lost 3 bases, and 17 bases lay between the germline ends. CDR3 length: 15 amino acids. Per germline, CDR1 MNHNS and CDR2 SASEGT.

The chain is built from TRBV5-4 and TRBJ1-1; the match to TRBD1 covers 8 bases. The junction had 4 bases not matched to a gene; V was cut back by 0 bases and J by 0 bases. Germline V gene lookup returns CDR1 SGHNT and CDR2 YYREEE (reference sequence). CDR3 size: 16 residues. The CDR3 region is CASSLEQGGMNTEAFF. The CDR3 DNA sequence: TGTGCCAGCAGCTTGGAACAGGGGGGGATGAACACTGAAGCTTTCTTT. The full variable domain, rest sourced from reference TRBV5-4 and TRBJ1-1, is ETGVTQSPTHLIKTRGQQVTLRCSSQSGHNTVSWYQQALGQGPQFIFQYYREEENGRGNFPPRFSGLQFPNYSSELNVNALELDDSALYLCASSLEQGGMNTEAFFGQGTRLTVV.

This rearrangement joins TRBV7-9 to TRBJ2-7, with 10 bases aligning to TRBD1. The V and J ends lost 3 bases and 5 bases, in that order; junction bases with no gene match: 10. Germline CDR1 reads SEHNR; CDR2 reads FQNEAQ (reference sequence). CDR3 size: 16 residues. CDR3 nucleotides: TGTGCCAGCAGCTTGGGCCCCGGGACAGGGGCAGACGAGCAGTACTTC. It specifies CASSLGPGTGADEQYF.

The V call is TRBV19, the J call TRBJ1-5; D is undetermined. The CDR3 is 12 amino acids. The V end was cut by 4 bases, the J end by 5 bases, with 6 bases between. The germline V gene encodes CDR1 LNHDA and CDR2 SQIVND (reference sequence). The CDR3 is CASSTLDQPQHF. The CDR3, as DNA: TGTGCCAGTAGTACCCTGGATCAGCCCCAGCATTTT.

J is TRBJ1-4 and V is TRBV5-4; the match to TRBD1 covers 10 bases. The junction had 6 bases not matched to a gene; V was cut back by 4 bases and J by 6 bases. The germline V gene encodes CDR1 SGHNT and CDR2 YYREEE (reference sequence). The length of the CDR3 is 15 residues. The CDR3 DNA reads TGTGCCAGCAGCCCAGGACAGGGGGGTGATGAAAAACTGTTTTTT. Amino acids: CASSPGQGGDEKLFF.

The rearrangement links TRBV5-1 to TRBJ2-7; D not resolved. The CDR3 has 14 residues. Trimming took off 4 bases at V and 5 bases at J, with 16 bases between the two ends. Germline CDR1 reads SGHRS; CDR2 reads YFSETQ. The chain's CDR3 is CASSRDGVPDEQYF. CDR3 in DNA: TGCGCCAGCAGCAGGGATGGGGTACCAGACGAGCAGTACTTC.

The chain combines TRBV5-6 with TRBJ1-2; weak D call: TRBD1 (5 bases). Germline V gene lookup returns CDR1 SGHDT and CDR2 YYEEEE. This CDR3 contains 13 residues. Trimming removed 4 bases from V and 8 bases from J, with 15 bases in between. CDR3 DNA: TGTGCCAGCAGCCTACAGGTACTGGAGGGCTACACCTTC. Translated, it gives CASSLQVLEGYTF.

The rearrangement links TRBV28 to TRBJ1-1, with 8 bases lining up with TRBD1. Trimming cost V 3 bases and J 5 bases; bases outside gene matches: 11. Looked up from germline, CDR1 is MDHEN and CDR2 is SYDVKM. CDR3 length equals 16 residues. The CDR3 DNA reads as TGTGCCAGCAGTTTTCGGTCAGGGGGCGAGGTAACTGAAGCTTTCTTT. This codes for CASSFRSGGEVTEAFF.

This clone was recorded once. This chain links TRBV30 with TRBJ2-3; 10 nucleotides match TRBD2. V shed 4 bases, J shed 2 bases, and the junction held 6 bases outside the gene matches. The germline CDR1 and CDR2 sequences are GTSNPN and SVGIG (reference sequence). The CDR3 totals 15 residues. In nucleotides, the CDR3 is TGTGCCTGGACTCAAAGCGGGGGGGCCACAGATACGCAGTATTTT. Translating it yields CAWTQSGGATDTQYF.

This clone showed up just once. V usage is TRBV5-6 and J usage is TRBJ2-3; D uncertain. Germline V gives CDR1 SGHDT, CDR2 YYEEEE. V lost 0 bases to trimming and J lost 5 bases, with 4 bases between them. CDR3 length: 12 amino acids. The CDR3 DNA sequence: TGTGCCAGCAGCTTGGTGGAAGATACGCAGTATTTT. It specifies CASSLVEDTQYF.

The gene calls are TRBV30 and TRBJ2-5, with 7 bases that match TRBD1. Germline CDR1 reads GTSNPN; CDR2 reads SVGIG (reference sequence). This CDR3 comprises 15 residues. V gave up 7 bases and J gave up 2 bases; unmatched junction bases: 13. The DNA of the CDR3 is TGTGCCTCCTCCCCGACAGGGATTCGACAAGAGACCCAGTACTTC. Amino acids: CASSPTGIRQETQYF.

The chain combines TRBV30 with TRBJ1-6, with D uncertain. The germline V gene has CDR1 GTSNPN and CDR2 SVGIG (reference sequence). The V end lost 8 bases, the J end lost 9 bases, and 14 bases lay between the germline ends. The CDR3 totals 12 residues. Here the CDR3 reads CATADISSPLHF. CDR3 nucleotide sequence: TGTGCCACTGCCGACATTAGTTCACCCCTCCACTTT.

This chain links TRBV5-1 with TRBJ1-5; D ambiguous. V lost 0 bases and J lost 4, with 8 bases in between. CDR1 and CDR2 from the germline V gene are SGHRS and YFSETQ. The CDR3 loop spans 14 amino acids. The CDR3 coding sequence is TGCGCCAGCAGCTTGGGGCCGGGAAATCAGCCCCAGCATTTT. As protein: CASSLGPGNQPQHF.

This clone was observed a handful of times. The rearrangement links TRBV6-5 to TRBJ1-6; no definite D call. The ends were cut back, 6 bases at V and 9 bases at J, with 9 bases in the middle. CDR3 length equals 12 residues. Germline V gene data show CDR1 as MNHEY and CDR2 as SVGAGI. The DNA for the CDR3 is TGTGCCAGCAGGGAGTATGGTTCACCCCTCCACTTT. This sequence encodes CASREYGSPLHF.

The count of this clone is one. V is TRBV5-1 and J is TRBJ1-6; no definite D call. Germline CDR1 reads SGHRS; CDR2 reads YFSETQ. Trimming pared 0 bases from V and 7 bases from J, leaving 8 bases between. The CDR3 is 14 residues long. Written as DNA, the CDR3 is TGCGCCAGCAGCTTGGCGGCCCAGAATTCACCCCTCCACTTT. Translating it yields CASSLAAQNSPLHF.

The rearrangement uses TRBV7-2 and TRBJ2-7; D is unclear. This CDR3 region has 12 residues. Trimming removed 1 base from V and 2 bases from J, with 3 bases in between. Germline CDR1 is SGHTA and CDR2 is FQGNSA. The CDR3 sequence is CASSLVAYEQYF. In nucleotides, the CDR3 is TGTGCCAGCAGCTTAGTAGCCTACGAGCAGTACTTC.

CDR3 in amino acids: CAWSDVRIPYEQYF. In DNA form, the CDR3 reads TGTGCCTGGAGTGACGTGAGGATCCCCTACGAGCAGTACTTC. The rearrangement joins TRBV30 to TRBJ2-7; no clear D gene. V was trimmed by 1 base and J by 2 bases, leaving 12 bases between them. Germline-derived CDR1 and CDR2 are GTSNPN and SVGIG (reference sequence). The CDR3 loop spans 14 amino acids.

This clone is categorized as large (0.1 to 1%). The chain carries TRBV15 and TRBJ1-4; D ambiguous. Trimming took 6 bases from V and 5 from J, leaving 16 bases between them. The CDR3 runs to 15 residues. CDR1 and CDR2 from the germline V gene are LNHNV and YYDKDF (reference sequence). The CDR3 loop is CATRREWTLNEKLFF. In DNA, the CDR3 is TGTGCCACCAGGAGGGAGTGGACCCTGAATGAAAAACTGTTTTTT.

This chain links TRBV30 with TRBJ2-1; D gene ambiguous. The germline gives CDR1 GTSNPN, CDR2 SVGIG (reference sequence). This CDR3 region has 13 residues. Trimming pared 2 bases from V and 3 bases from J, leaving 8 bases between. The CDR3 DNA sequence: TGTGCCTGGAGTCCAAGGAACTACAATGAGCAGTTCTTC. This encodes CAWSPRNYNEQFF.

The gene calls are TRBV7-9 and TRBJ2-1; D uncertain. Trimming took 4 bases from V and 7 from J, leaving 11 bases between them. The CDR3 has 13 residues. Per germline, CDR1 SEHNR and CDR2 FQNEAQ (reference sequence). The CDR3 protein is CASSSETSNEQFF. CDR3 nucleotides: TGTGCCAGCAGCTCCGAGACCTCGAATGAGCAGTTCTTC.

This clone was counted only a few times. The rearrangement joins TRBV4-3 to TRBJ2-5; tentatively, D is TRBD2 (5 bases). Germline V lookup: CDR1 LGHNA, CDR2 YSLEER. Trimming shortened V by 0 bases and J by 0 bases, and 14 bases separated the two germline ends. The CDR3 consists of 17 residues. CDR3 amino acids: CASSQEISGIHQETQYF. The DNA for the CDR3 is TGCGCCAGCAGCCAAGAAATTTCGGGGATACACCAAGAGACCCAGTACTTC.